The T cell receptor (beta chain) described here comes from a study of blood T cell repertoires in COVID-19. Study context: The samples span acute and convalescent COVID-19 from the United States, Italy and Spain. In each case, the material was cDNA or gDNA derived from T cells, B-cell-depleted T cells, or PBMCs.

Trimming removed 0 bases from V and 7 bases from J, with 7 bases in between. This CDR3 is 12 amino acids long. Germline assignment: CDR1 SGHDT and CDR2 YYEEEE. Per the original methods: Amplified reference gene primers provided the basis for estimating nucleated cell counts. Profiled with immunoSEQ multiplex PCR; TCRdb holds only in-frame clones, not every one. From that table come the V and J calls and clone size; the DNA was used to work out D and trimming. The sample gives about 240,000 clones, 70% to 90% of which show up once; 3.5% to 4.5% is in the top ten. This clone was seen only a few times. The clonotype originates from a man between 50 and 59 years old with acute or convalescent COVID-19. The chain employs TRBV5-6 and TRBJ1-1; D is unresolved. Sequenced input: peripheral blood. In DNA, the CDR3 is TGTGCCAGCAGCTTGGTAGTCAATGAAGCTTTCTTT. Protein product: CASSLVVNEAFF.